This T cell receptor (beta chain) is drawn from a study of blood T cell repertoires in COVID-19. The assay was immunoSEQ multiplex PCR, and TCRdb's table has in-frame clones only and misses some. The sample lists approximately 260,000 clones, roughly 81% occurring once. The participants were between roughly 18 and 89 years old and came from 20 to 30 US areas. Participants in the exposed group had met a COVID-19 case in the 2 weeks before joining the study. Sequencing was carried out using PBMCs or T cells enriched from blood (not recorded which). The sequence came from a woman aged 45 to 65 who had been exposed to COVID-19.

For the CDR3, the DNA is TGTGCCAGTAGTAATGGGGGGGAGGGGACCCAGTACTTC. Residues: CASSNGGEGTQYF. V gene TRBV19 combines with J gene TRBJ2-5; 7 bases match TRBD2. This CDR3 contains 13 residues. Per germline, CDR1 LNHDA and CDR2 SQIVND (reference sequence). The trim removed 4 bases at V and 7 bases at J, leaving 6 bases unmatched. The full variable domain, its missing parts supplied by reference TRBV19 and TRBJ2-5, is DGGITQSPKYLFRKEGQNVTLSCEQNLNHDAMYWYRQDPGQGLRLIYYSQIVNDFQKGDIAEGYSVSREKKESFPLTVTSAQKNPTAFYLCASSNGGEGTQYFGPGTRLLVL.